This T cell receptor beta chain appears in the sequencing data of a study of CD8 T cells in ankylosing spondylitis. Points on this clonotype: Its target is unknown.

Construction of TCR beta libraries was performed using quantitative 5'-RACE with molecular barcodes. TCRdb reprocessed the 5' RACE reads via MiXCR and lists one record per CDR3 protein. The sample records about 280,000 distinct CDR3 sequences, roughly 20% being singletons. Study-wide findings and caveats: Clones tied to disease were said to be significantly enriched in matched ankylosing spondylitis synovial fluid.

CDR1 and CDR2 (germline): MNHEY, SVGAGI. The CDR3 extends over 14 amino acids. Trimming pared 3 bases from V and 4 bases from J, leaving 10 bases between. The receptor was derived from a male donor with ankylosing spondylitis or in good health (not recorded which). The V and J genes are TRBV6-5 and TRBJ2-1, with a possible D match to TRBD1 (5 bases). Sequencing was carried out using blood, either unsorted or a sorted T cell fraction (not recorded which). The CDR3 coding sequence is TGTGCCAGCAGTTATCCCGACAGATACAATGAGCAGTTCTTC. Translation gives CASSYPDRYNEQFF.